This T cell receptor beta chain was captured in a study of shared clonotypes between healthy human individuals (dated by TCRdb to the early 2020s). Some background on the complete study: A few men and two women, aged 18 to 49 years, made up the cohort. For each donor, CD4 naive and CD4 memory were each run on three plates, CD8 naive on two plates, and CD8 memory on one plate. To estimate repertoire size and how much clonotype sharing occurs between individuals, the study deeply sequenced the blood TCR repertoires of several healthy adults. Different laboratories and diverse techniques were used to prepare libraries and sequence TCR repertoires, to increase sequencing depth and limit assay-specific biases. Each donor's leukapheresis produced roughly between roughly 0.94 and 9.5 billion PBMCs.

Of note for this clone: Its cognate antigen has yet to be identified. There are no base qualities to consult, and no much larger clone falls within one base.

The CDR3 covers 14 residues, taking in both the cysteine and the phenylalanine. Solely the CDR3 DNA is kept, with 42 bases framed from the first base. From the germline V gene, CDR1 is MNHEY and CDR2 is SVGAGI. Relative to germline, V is 2 bases shorter and J is 4 bases shorter, with 11 bases between their ends. TCR CDR3 regions were amplified from genomic DNA by multiplex PCR using the deep immunoSEQ assay. Genomic DNA extracted from each cell subset was distributed evenly over all wells of several immunoSEQ 96-well plates, and each plate served as one replicate. Each replicate PCR for sorted subsets received around 200 ng genomic DNA, equal to roughly 29,000 T cell genomes. The purified libraries were quantified using a Qubit 3.0 fluorometer, sized with a Bioanalyzer 2100, and then quantified again using the KAPA Library Quantification kit. Every immunoSEQ 96-well plate was sequenced on a separate single-read 150-cycle Illumina NextSeq 550 flow cell. The authors' pipeline ran thus. The immunoSEQ output contained only junctional sequences without quality scores, so filtering could not match that applied to full-length reads. To assign V/J genes and CDR3, sequences were annotated against IMGT germline references using PyIR, a Python wrapper for IgBLAST v1.9. Reads were removed for weak V/J assignments (E-value above 1e-6), missing CDR3, stop codons, out-of-frame junctions, or ambiguous translated residues. V3J clonotypes were defined as sequences sharing the same inferred V gene, J gene, and CDR3 amino acid sequence. The percentage overlap between two repertoires was calculated by dividing the number of shared unique clonotypes by the size of the smaller repertoire. Richness of each repertoire was evaluated using RTK rarefaction, the Chao1 estimator, and Recon v2.1 estimates of unobserved clonotypes. For all TCRbeta clonotypes obtained by the gDNA method from a handful of donors, generation probabilities were computed with OLGA. TCRdb provides this immuneACCESS table in a form limited to in-frame rearrangements. Some clones are lacking; in checked studies, under half of them reflect an unresolved V gene, and why the rest are absent is not known. The V and J calls and clone size come from that table; D and trimming were worked out from the DNA. The sample yields a few hundred thousand clones; more than 75% were counted once. The ten largest clones represent 16% of the sample.

The study at large found these results: Larger estimated clonotype richness was generally found for naive subsets than for memory subsets. Sampling was limited to blood, and TCR repertoires in tissue likely differ from TCR repertoires in blood. Because the study included only a small number of donors, the genetic and exposure-history diversity represented was limited. About 5% of naive CD4, 3.5% of naive CD8, approximately 2.2% of memory CD4, and approximately 0.4% of memory CD8 clonotypes were shared across several donors. Compared with non-shared clonotypes, clonotypes shared by all four sorted-subset donors had higher generation probabilities. Pairwise subsampling led to the expectation that sequencing depth would affect the degree of clonotype sharing among donors. Rarefaction of sorted-subset datasets indicated incomplete sequencing despite the large sequencing depth.

Healthy HIV-negative adults with no recently reported acute infections or vaccinations were included as donors. Every donor was a Caucasian adult living in Nashville, Tennessee, USA. CD8 memory samples consisted of magnetically selected CD45RO+ cells combined with CCR7-negative CD45RA+ effector memory (TemRA) cells. Blood was collected by leukapheresis, and PBMCs were isolated by Ficoll-Histopaque density gradient centrifugation and then cryopreserved in liquid nitrogen vapor phase. Analytical flow cytometry was used to check the purity and quantity of each magnetically sorted T cell population. From each sorted fraction, genomic DNA was isolated and quantified by UV absorbance on a Nanodrop 2000c.

The rearranged chain carries TRBV6-5 and TRBJ1-1; confidence is insufficient to name the D gene. Material: memory CD8+ T cells sorted from blood. Interpreted using the paper, the cell subset or site label stands for: CD45RO+ cells pooled with CCR7-negative TemRA cells. The clonotype originates from a man younger than 35 in good health. Here is the DNA: TGTGCCAGCAGTTACGGAAGGGTGGCCACTGAAGCTTTCTTT. This yields the protein CASSYGRVATEAFF.